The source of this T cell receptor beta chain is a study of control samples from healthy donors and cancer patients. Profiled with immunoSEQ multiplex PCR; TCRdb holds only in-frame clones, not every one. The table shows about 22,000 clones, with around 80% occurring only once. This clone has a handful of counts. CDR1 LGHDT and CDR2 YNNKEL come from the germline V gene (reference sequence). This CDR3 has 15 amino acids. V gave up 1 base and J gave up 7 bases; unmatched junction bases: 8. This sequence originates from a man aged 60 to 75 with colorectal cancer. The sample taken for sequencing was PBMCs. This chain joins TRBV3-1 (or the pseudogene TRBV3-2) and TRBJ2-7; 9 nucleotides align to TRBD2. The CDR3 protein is CASSQASAGGREQYF. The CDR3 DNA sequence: TGTGCCAGCAGCCAAGCGTCCGCGGGGGGGCGTGAGCAGTACTTC.